This TCR beta chain is drawn from a study of identical twins. Study-level points and caveats: Abundant cord blood beta clonotypes carried fewer insertions; memory repertoires showed none.

Template switching introduced a universal primer site, and the cDNA bore unique molecular identifiers. In TCRdb, the 5' RACE reads were re-called with MiXCR into one record per CDR3 protein. The sample records hundreds of thousands of distinct CDR3 sequences, 21% being singletons. About this clonotype: Antigen: not known.

V dropped 2 bases and J dropped 2; count of bases not matched to a gene: 12. The CDR3 is made up of 18 amino acids. Germline V gene sequence: CDR1 LGHDT, CDR2 YNNKEL (reference sequence). These data are also associated with another study on T cells expressing NK-cell markers. That source adds: CD3+CD56+NKG2C+, CD3+CD56+NKG2C- and CD3+CD56-NKG2C+ T cells, once sorted, supplied the TCR beta repertoires. Dominance of the CD3+CD56-NKG2C+ fraction by these clonotypes also held in several donors.

Sequencing was performed on PBMCs. The source of this sequence is a young woman in good health. The V call is TRBV3-1, the J call TRBJ2-1, with 7 nucleotides matching TRBD1. This chain's CDR3 is CASSQNPRRDSAYNEQFF. The CDR3 region has the DNA TGTGCCAGCAGCCAAAACCCCCGCCGGGACAGTGCCTACAATGAGCAGTTCTTC.